This is a list of T cell receptor beta chains from one sample in a study of blood T cell repertoires in COVID-19. TCRdb's copy holds only in-frame clones and misses some; the assay was immunoSEQ multiplex PCR. The sample holds around 29,000 clones, around nine tenths seen once. The sample taken for sequencing was peripheral blood. All receptors derive from a human donor with active COVID-19. The donor label of this sample is uncertain. The CDR3 runs from the conserved cysteine through the conserved F or W. A D gene is named only where the DNA matches it firmly. A clone size is listed for some rows: how often the clone was seen (once, few, many), or a class if it is expanded.

J	size	V	D	CDR3	DNA
TRBJ2-5	.	TRBV28	.	CASSSSSWGRETQYF	TGTGCCAGCAGTTCAAGTAGCTGGGGGCGGGAGACCCAGTACTTC
TRBJ1-2	.	TRBV29-1	TRBD1	CSVGQGDVGYTF	TGCAGCGTTGGACAGGGCGACGTCGGCTACACCTTC
TRBJ1-5	few	TRBV12-3/TRBV12-4	.	CASSQISNQPQHF	TGTGCCAGCAGCCAAATTAGCAATCAGCCCCAGCATTTT
TRBJ2-1	.	TRBV19	TRBD2	CASSYGSGGFNEQFF	TGTGCCAGTAGTTACGGTAGCGGGGGGTTTAATGAGCAGTTCTTC
TRBJ2-3	.	TRBV12-3/TRBV12-4	TRBD2	CATGTSGSDTQYF	TGTGCCACAGGGACTAGCGGATCAGATACGCAGTATTTT
TRBJ1-2	.	TRBV7-9	.	CASSPGGVNYGYTF	TGTGCCAGCAGCCCTGGGGGGGTTAACTATGGCTACACCTTC
TRBJ1-2	.	TRBV7-2	.	CASSTTAYGYTF	TGTGCCAGCAGCACGACAGCCTATGGCTACACCTTC
TRBJ1-3	once	TRBV7-8	.	CASSLEARAPGNTIYF	TGTGCCAGCAGCCTCGAGGCCAGGGCCCCTGGAAACACCATATATTTT
TRBJ1-1	.	TRBV7-9	.	CASSGSGTEAFF	TGTGCCAGCAGCGGATCGGGAACTGAAGCTTTCTTT
TRBJ2-1	.	TRBV11-2	.	CASRIYGADNEQFF	TGTGCCAGCAGGATATATGGGGCCGACAATGAGCAGTTCTTC
TRBJ1-6	.	TRBV23-1	TRBD1	CASTLGRGWSYNSPLHF	TGCGCCAGCACCCTAGGCAGGGGGTGGTCCTATAATTCACCCCTCCACTTT
TRBJ2-3	.	TRBV18	TRBD2	CASSPPPSGGSESTDTQYF	TGTGCCAGCTCACCACCTCCTAGCGGGGGATCAGAAAGCACAGATACGCAGTATTTT
TRBJ1-1	.	TRBV18	TRBD1	CASRTGPNTEAFF	TGTGCCAGCCGGACAGGGCCGAACACTGAAGCTTTCTTT
TRBJ2-4	.	TRBV6-2/TRBV6-3	.	CASSYSSQGAITQYF	TGTGCCAGCAGTTACTCGTCCCAGGGCGCCATCACCCAGTACTTC
TRBJ2-5	once	TRBV5-6	.	CASTLLGMGVQRGETQYF	TGTGCCAGCACCTTGCTGGGAATGGGAGTCCAGCGAGGGGAGACCCAGTACTTC
TRBJ2-7	.	TRBV7-2	.	CASSLDPREVGPTSEQYF	TGTGCCAGCAGCTTAGATCCCAGGGAAGTAGGGCCGACTTCCGAGCAGTACTTC
TRBJ2-7	.	TRBV12-5	TRBD1	CASGFTQGAYEQYF	TGTGCTAGTGGTTTTACACAGGGGGCCTACGAGCAGTACTTC
TRBJ1-1	.	TRBV19	.	CASNPKQGYTEAFF	TGTGCCAGTAACCCCAAACAGGGATACACTGAAGCTTTCTTT
TRBJ2-7	.	TRBV19	.	CASSLQGGEQYF	TGTGCCAGTAGTCTTCAGGGCGGCGAGCAGTACTTC
TRBJ2-2	.	TRBV6-4	TRBD1	CWTGPNTGELFF	TGTTGGACAGGTCCGAACACCGGGGAGCTGTTTTTT
TRBJ2-1	.	TRBV11-1	TRBD2	CASSSPERGKGEQFF	TGTGCCAGCAGCTCCCCGGAGCGGGGGAAAGGGGAGCAGTTCTTC
TRBJ1-5	.	TRBV28	TRBD1	CASSVTGGGNQPQHF	TGTGCCAGCAGTGTAACAGGGGGCGGCAATCAGCCCCAGCATTTT
TRBJ2-3	.	TRBV29-1	.	CSVGNREGGTQYF	TGCAGCGTTGGCAACAGGGAGGGGGGTACGCAGTATTTT
TRBJ2-3	.	TRBV6-2/TRBV6-3	.	CASSSGNPTDTQYF	TGTGCCAGCAGTTCCGGGAACCCCACAGATACGCAGTATTTT
TRBJ2-7	.	TRBV27	.	CASSPGSYLLGYEQYF	TGTGCCAGCAGCCCAGGGTCTTACCTCCTCGGCTACGAGCAGTACTTC
TRBJ2-2	.	TRBV6-5	.	CASRTEMNTGELFF	TGTGCCAGTCGGACAGAGATGAACACCGGGGAGCTGTTTTTT
TRBJ2-5	.	TRBV7-2	TRBD2	CASSPGLAGGQGTQYF	TGTGCCAGCAGCCCTGGTCTAGCGGGGGGGCAGGGGACCCAGTACTTC
TRBJ1-1	.	TRBV11-1	TRBD1	CASSGQGLTEAFF	TGTGCCAGCAGCGGACAGGGCTTAACTGAAGCTTTCTTT
TRBJ1-2	.	TRBV12-3/TRBV12-4	.	CASSSAGRYGYTF	TGTGCCAGCAGTTCCGCGGGGAGGTATGGCTACACCTTC
TRBJ2-7	.	TRBV2	TRBD2	CASSEGLAGHYEQYF	TGTGCCAGCAGTGAAGGACTAGCGGGGCACTACGAGCAGTACTTC
TRBJ1-2	.	TRBV3-1/TRBV3-2	TRBD1	CASSQDFTGGAYGYTF	TGTGCCAGCAGCCAAGATTTCACAGGGGGCGCCTATGGCTACACCTTC
TRBJ2-2	.	TRBV7-2	TRBD2	CASRASGVLGRLFF	TGTGCCAGCCGGGCTAGCGGGGTCCTAGGAAGGCTGTTTTTT
TRBJ1-4	.	TRBV12-5	.	CASGLGLGTRSEKLFF	TGTGCTAGTGGTTTGGGTCTCGGGACAAGGAGTGAAAAACTGTTTTTT
TRBJ2-7	.	TRBV9	.	CASSVGQVAREQYF	TGTGCCAGCAGCGTAGGACAGGTGGCGCGGGAGCAGTACTTC
TRBJ1-2	.	TRBV7-2	.	CASSPGDRWASGGYTF	TGTGCCAGCAGCCCGGGGGATAGGTGGGCCTCGGGTGGCTACACCTTC
TRBJ1-5	few	TRBV6-2/TRBV6-3	.	CASSYSNNQPQHF	TGTGCCAGCAGTTACTCCAACAATCAGCCCCAGCATTTT
TRBJ1-1	.	TRBV19	.	CATNRAMNTEAFF	TGTGCCACGAACAGGGCCATGAACACTGAAGCTTTCTTT
TRBJ1-3	.	TRBV6-5	TRBD1	CASGITGAGNTIYF	TGTGCCAGCGGAATAACAGGGGCTGGAAACACCATATATTTT
TRBJ1-2	.	TRBV29-1	.	CSVPPGQANYGYTF	TGCAGCGTCCCCCCGGGACAAGCAAACTATGGCTACACCTTC
TRBJ2-6	.	TRBV6-2/TRBV6-3	.	CASSYGGAGANVLTF	TGTGCCAGCAGTTACGGAGGGGCTGGGGCCAACGTCCTGACTTTC
TRBJ2-7	.	TRBV18	TRBD1	CASSPTGYEQYF	TGTGCCAGCTCACCGACAGGGTACGAGCAGTACTTC
TRBJ2-1	.	TRBV3-1/TRBV3-2	.	CASRGADEQFF	TGTGCCAGCAGGGGGGCGGATGAGCAGTTCTTC
TRBJ2-3	once	TRBV7-2	TRBD2	CASSFALAGAGADTQYF	TGTGCCAGCAGCTTTGCGTTAGCGGGGGCAGGGGCAGATACGCAGTATTTT